The present T cell receptor (beta chain) was sequenced within a study of blood T cell repertoires in COVID-19. Study overall: PBMCs, B-cell-depleted T cells, or T cells provided the cDNA or gDNA that made up the material.

Germline V gene lookup returns CDR1 LNHDA and CDR2 SQIVND (reference sequence). The germline V and J ends were trimmed by 3 bases and 8 bases, with 7 bases remaining between them. This CDR3 spans 12 amino acids. Method: immunoSEQ multiplex PCR; TCRdb's copy keeps in-frame clones and lacks some. The table records some 190,000 clones, 80% of them present only once. Recruits, aged about 18 to 90 years, lived in 24 US areas. A PCR-confirmed or clinician-diagnosed COVID-19 case had contacted exposed participants within 2 weeks of entry. This clone was seen only a few times. The V and J genes are TRBV19 and TRBJ1-4, with D perhaps TRBD1 (6 bases). This receptor was taken from a man aged 55-75 years who had been exposed to COVID-19. Input material: PBMCs or T cells enriched from blood (not recorded which). Here the CDR3 reads CASSIRGEKLFF. For the CDR3, the DNA is TGTGCCAGTAGTATCAGGGGCGAAAAACTGTTTTTT.